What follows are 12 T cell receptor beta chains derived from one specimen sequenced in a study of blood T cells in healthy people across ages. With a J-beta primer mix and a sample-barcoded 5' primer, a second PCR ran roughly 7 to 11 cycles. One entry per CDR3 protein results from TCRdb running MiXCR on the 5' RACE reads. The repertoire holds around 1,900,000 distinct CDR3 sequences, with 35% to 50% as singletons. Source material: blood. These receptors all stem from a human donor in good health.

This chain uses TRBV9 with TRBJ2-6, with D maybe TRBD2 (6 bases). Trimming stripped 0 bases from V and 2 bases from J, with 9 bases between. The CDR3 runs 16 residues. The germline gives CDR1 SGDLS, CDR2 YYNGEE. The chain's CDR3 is CASSVGWGAGANVLTF. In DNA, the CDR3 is TGTGCCAGCAGCGTAGGGTGGGGGGCTGGGGCCAACGTCCTGACTTTC.

In DNA form, the CDR3 reads TGTGCCAGCAGTTTAAAGGGGTACCAAGAGACCCAGTACTTC. It encodes CASSLKGYQETQYF. The V gene is TRBV12-3 or TRBV12-4, the J gene TRBJ2-5; possibly TRBD1 for D (5 bases). The CDR3 loop spans 14 amino acids. Deletions cut 2 bases from V and 0 bases from J, with 7 bases between.

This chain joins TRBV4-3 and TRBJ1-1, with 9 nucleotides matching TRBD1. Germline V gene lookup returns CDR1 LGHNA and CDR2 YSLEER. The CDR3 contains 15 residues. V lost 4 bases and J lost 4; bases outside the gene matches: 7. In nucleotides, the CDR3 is TGCGCCAGCAGCCCGCGGACAGGGGCGGGCACTGAAGCTTTCTTT. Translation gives CASSPRTGAGTEAFF.

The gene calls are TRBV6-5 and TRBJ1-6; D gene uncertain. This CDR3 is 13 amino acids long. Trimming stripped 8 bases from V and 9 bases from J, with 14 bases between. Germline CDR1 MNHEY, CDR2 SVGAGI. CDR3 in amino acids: CASVNSVGSPLHF. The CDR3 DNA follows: TGTGCCAGCGTAAATTCCGTCGGTTCACCCCTCCACTTT.

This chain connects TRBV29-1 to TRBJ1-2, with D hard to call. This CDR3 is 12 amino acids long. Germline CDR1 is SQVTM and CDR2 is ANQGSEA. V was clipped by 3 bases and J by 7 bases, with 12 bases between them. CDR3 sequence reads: CSVDLRSRGYTF. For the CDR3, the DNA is TGCAGCGTTGATCTCAGGTCCCGTGGCTACACCTTC. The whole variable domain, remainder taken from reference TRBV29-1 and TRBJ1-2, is SAVISQKPSRDICQRGTSLTIQCQVDSQVTMMFWYRQQPGQSLTLIATANQGSEATYESGFVIDKFPISRPNLTFSTLTVSNMSPEDSSIYLCSVDLRSRGYTFGSGTRLTVV.

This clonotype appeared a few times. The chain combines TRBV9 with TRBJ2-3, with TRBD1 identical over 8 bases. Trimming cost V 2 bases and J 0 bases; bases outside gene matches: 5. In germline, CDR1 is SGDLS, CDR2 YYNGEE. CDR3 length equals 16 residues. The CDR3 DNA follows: TGTGCCAGCAGCGTTGACAGGGGACGTAGCACAGATACGCAGTATTTT. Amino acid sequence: CASSVDRGRSTDTQYF.

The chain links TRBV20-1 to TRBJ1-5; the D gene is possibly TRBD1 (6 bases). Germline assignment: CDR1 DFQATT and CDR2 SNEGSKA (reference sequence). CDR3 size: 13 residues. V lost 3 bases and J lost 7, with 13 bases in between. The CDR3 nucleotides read TGCAGTGCTAGGGGAGGAGGGACACAGCCCCAGCATTTT. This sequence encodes CSARGGGTQPQHF.

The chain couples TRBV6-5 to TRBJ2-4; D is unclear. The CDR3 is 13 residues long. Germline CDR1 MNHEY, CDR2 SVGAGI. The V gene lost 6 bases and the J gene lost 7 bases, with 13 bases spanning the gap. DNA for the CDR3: TGTGCCAGCAGCCCCCCCGGGCTGAACATTCAGTACTTC. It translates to CASSPPGLNIQYF.

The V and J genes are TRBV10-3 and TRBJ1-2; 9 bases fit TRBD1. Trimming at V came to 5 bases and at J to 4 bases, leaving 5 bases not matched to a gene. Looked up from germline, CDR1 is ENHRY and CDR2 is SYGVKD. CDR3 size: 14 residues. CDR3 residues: CAISRDRVGYGYTF. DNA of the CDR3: TGTGCCATCAGTCGGGACAGGGTTGGCTATGGCTACACCTTC.

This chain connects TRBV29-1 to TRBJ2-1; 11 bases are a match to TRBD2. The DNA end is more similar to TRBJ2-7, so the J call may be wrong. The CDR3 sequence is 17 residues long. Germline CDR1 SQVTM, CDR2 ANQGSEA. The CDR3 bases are TGCAGCGTTGAAGGGTCCCCCCTAGCGGGGGGCTACAATGAGCAGTACTTC. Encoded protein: CSVEGSPLAGGYNEQYF.

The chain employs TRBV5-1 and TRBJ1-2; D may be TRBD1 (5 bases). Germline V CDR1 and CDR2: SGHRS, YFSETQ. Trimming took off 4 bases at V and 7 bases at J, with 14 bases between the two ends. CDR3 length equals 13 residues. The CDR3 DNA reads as TGCGCCAGCAGCCCTGGCTGGGACGGTGGCTACACCTTC. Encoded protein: CASSPGWDGGYTF.

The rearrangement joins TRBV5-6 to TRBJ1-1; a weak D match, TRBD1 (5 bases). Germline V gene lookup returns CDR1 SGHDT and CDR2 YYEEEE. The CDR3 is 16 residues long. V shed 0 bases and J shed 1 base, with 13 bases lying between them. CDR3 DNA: TGTGCCAGCAGCTTGGTCCCGGCAGGGTCGAACACTGAAGCTTTCTTT. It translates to CASSLVPAGSNTEAFF. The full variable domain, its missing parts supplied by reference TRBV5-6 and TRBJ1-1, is DAGVTQSPTHLIKTRGQQVTLRCSPKSGHDTVSWYQQALGQGPQFIFQYYEEEERQRGNFPDRFSGHQFPNYSSELNVNALLLGDSALYLCASSLVPAGSNTEAFFGQGTRLTVV.